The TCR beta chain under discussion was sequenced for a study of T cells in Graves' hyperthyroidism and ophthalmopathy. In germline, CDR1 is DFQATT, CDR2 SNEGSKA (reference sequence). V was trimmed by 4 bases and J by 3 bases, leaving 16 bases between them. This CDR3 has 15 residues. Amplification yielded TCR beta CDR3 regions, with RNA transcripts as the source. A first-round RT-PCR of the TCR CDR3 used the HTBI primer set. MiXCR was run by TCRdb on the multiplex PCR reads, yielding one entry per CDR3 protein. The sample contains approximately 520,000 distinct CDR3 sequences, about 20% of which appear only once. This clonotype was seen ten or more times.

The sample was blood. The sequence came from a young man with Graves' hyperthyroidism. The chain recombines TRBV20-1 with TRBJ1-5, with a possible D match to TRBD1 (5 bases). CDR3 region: CSAIPGGLNNQPQHF. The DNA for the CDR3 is TGCAGTGCTATCCCGGGGGGACTTAACAATCAGCCCCAGCATTTT.